A selection of T cell receptor beta chains follows, all from one sample in a study of T-cell reconstitution after alpha-beta-depleted transplantation in children. One entry per CDR3 protein, called by TCRdb with MiXCR from the PCR reads. The data hold 250,000 to 350,000 distinct CDR3 sequences, with 23% observed a single time. The specimen was PBMCs, mostly from graft donor cells, collected 180 days after TCRalphabeta/CD19-depleted stem cell transplant. These receptors originate from a male patient younger than 18 who had a stem cell transplant for acute lymphoblastic leukemia, so the T cells may come from the graft donor. CDR3s include the opening cysteine and the closing phenylalanine or tryptophan. Fields, in order: J gene, clone size, V gene, D gene, CDR3 protein, CDR3 DNA. The D gene is left open where the match is weak. Expanded clones get a size class; other rows say once, few or many, or leave the size out.

TRBJ1-1 NA TRBV9 TRBD1 CASSVEGTAGAFF TGTGCCAGCAGCGTAGAGGGGACAGCAGGAGCTTTCTTT
TRBJ2-7 NA TRBV7-2 NA CASSPRPDHHYEQYF TGTGCCAGCAGCCCCAGACCCGATCACCATTACGAGCAGTACTTC
TRBJ1-1 NA TRBV12-3/TRBV12-4 NA CASEYTEAFF TGTGCCAGCGAATACACTGAAGCTTTCTTT
TRBJ2-7 NA TRBV20-1 TRBD2 CSARVKTSGRAYEQYF TGCAGTGCTAGAGTCAAAACTAGCGGGAGGGCCTACGAGCAGTACTTC
TRBJ2-7 NA TRBV19 TRBD2 CASSSRGTSYEQYF TGTGCCAGTAGTTCGCGGGGGACCTCCTACGAGCAGTACTTC
TRBJ1-2 NA TRBV20-1 NA CSATPDRDYGYTF TGCAGTGCGACCCCCGACAGAGACTATGGCTACACCTTC
TRBJ2-1 few TRBV9 NA CASSVEAALYNEQFF TGTGCCAGCAGCGTAGAAGCCGCCCTTTACAATGAGCAGTTCTTC
TRBJ2-1 NA TRBV27 NA CASTMGLGVYNEQFF TGTGCCAGCACCATGGGGCTAGGAGTCTACAATGAGCAGTTCTTC
TRBJ2-1 NA TRBV7-9 TRBD1 CASSPTDRDGYNEQFF TGTGCCAGCAGCCCAACAGACAGGGATGGGTACAATGAGCAGTTCTTC
TRBJ2-2 few TRBV5-5 TRBD2 CASSLLAGGLDTGELFF TGTGCCAGCAGCTTGTTAGCGGGAGGATTGGACACCGGGGAGCTGTTTTTT
TRBJ2-6 NA TRBV4-2 NA CASSREGWASGANVLTF TGTGCCAGCAGCCGGGAAGGGTGGGCCTCTGGGGCCAACGTCCTGACTTTC
TRBJ2-1 NA TRBV18 TRBD1 CASSPRTGFASSYNEQFF TGTGCCAGCTCACCACGGACAGGTTTTGCTTCCTCCTACAATGAGCAGTTCTTC
TRBJ1-3 few TRBV10-3 NA CASKDFNLSGNTIYF TGTGCCAGCAAAGACTTTAATTTATCCGGAAACACCATATATTTT
TRBJ2-3 NA TRBV5-1 NA CASTIGGYGLGITDTQYF TGCGCCAGCACCATCGGGGGTTATGGACTCGGGATCACAGATACGCAGTATTTT
TRBJ2-3 NA TRBV6-5 NA CASSYGPLTPLGDTQYF TGTGCCAGCAGTTATGGGCCCCTAACACCCCTCGGCGATACGCAGTATTTT
TRBJ2-1 NA TRBV20-1 NA CSAWLGHEQFF TGCAGTGCTTGGCTAGGGCATGAGCAGTTCTTC
TRBJ1-6 few TRBV20-1 TRBD1 CSAKDRVSPLHF TGCAGTGCCAAAGACAGGGTTTCACCCCTCCACTTT
TRBJ1-1 NA TRBV20-1 TRBD1 CSARVIQGEAFF TGCAGTGCTAGGGTTATACAGGGGGAGGCTTTCTTT
TRBJ2-3 few TRBV24-1 TRBD1 CATSPGTGVPTDTQYF TGTGCCACCAGTCCCGGGACAGGGGTCCCCACAGATACGCAGTATTTT
TRBJ2-2 NA TRBV20-1 NA CSAYRRFTGELFF TGCAGTGCTTACCGTCGCTTCACCGGGGAGCTGTTTTTT
TRBJ2-3 few TRBV7-3 TRBD2 CASSLGGADTQYF TGCGCCAGCAGCTTGGGGGGGGCAGATACGCAGTATTTT
TRBJ2-5 NA TRBV2 NA CASSEGVWDTKETQYF TGTGCCAGCAGTGAAGGAGTTTGGGACACTAAAGAGACCCAGTACTTC
TRBJ1-2 NA TRBV7-2 NA CASSLGIQVGYGYTF TGTGCCAGCAGCTTGGGAATACAGGTTGGCTATGGCTACACCTTC
TRBJ2-2 NA TRBV7-7 TRBD2 CASSTRTSMRKTGELFF TGTGCCAGCAGCACCCGGACTAGTATGAGGAAGACCGGGGAGCTGTTTTTT
TRBJ2-3 NA TRBV15 NA CATSRDPAVTDTQYF TGTGCCACCAGCAGAGATCCCGCGGTCACAGATACGCAGTATTTT
TRBJ1-1 NA TRBV25-1 TRBD1 CASSEGRGRRTEAFF TGTGCCAGCAGTGAAGGTAGGGGGCGAAGGACTGAAGCTTTCTTT
TRBJ2-1 NA TRBV14 NA CASSQDYRRRPYNEQFF TGTGCCAGCAGCCAAGATTACCGGCGTAGACCATACAATGAGCAGTTCTTC
TRBJ2-4 NA TRBV20-1 NA CSAGRLQSAKNIQYF TGCAGTGCTGGACGACTCCAAAGTGCCAAAAACATTCAGTACTTC
TRBJ2-1 NA TRBV7-9 NA CASSPYSRGQFF TGTGCCAGCAGCCCCTACTCTCGAGGGCAGTTCTTC
TRBJ2-1 many TRBV4-1 NA CASSQERRVVLNEQFF TGCGCCAGCAGCCAAGAAAGGCGGGTAGTCCTGAATGAGCAGTTCTTC
TRBJ1-2 NA TRBV2 NA CAGSHYGYTF TGTGCCGGCAGCCACTATGGCTACACCTTC
TRBJ1-5 NA TRBV25-1 NA CASSEGTGLWGNQPQHF TGTGCCAGCAGTGAGGGAACAGGCTTATGGGGCAATCAGCCCCAGCATTTT
TRBJ2-1 few TRBV20-1 TRBD2 CSARRSGSRYNEQFF TGCAGTGCTAGACGCAGCGGGAGTCGCTACAATGAGCAGTTCTTC
TRBJ2-7 NA TRBV7-9 NA CASSLITVHEQYF TGTGCCAGCAGCTTAATAACCGTCCACGAGCAGTACTTC
TRBJ1-1 NA TRBV14 NA CASSQAYRGRANTEAFF TGTGCCAGCAGCCAAGCCTATCGGGGGAGGGCGAACACTGAAGCTTTCTTT
TRBJ1-5 few TRBV12-3/TRBV12-4 NA CASSLLLRQANQPQHF TGTGCCAGCAGTTTACTTCTGCGACAGGCCAATCAGCCCCAGCATTTT
TRBJ2-4 NA TRBV24-1 TRBD2 CATSDSGGRGKNIQYF TGTGCCACCAGTGATTCGGGGGGACGAGGGAAAAACATTCAGTACTTC
TRBJ2-7 few TRBV20-1 TRBD2 CSALTSGRAYEQYF TGCAGTGCTTTGACTAGCGGGAGGGCCTACGAGCAGTACTTC
TRBJ2-7 NA TRBV19 TRBD2 CATGSGRSYEQYF TGTGCCACGGGTAGCGGGAGGTCCTACGAGCAGTACTTC
TRBJ2-5 few TRBV2 TRBD1 CASSPGTGKETQYF TGTGCCAGCAGCCCCGGGACAGGGAAAGAGACCCAGTACTTC
TRBJ2-1 NA TRBV5-1 NA CASSLDPLRGGYNEQFF TGCGCCAGCAGCTTGGATCCTTTAAGGGGGGGTTACAATGAGCAGTTCTTC